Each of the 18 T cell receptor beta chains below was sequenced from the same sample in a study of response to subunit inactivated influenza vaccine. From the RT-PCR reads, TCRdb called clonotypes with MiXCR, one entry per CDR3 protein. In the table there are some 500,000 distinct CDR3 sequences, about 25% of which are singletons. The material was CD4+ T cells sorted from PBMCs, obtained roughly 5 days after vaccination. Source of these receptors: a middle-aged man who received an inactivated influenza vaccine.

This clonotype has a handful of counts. The CDR3 DNA follows: TGTGCCAGCTCACCCGGACTAGCGGGGGGGCAGTCTGTTGAGCAGTTCTTC. Protein product: CASSPGLAGGQSVEQFF. The chain uses TRBV18 and TRBJ2-1; 15 positions agree with TRBD2. Looked up from germline, CDR1 is KGHSH and CDR2 is LQKENI. V shed 3 bases, J shed 9 bases, and the junction held 9 bases outside the gene matches. The CDR3 sequence is 17 residues long.

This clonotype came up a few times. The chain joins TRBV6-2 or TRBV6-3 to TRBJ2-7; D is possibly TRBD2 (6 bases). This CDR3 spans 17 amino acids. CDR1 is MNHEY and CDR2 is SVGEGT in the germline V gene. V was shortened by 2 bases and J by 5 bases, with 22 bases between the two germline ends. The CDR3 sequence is CASSYGLSVSILHEQYF. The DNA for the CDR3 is TGTGCCAGCAGTTACGGACTATCCGTCTCCATCCTCCACGAGCAGTACTTC.

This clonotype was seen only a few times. CDR3 bases: TGTGCCATCAGTGAGTCAGCCAGGGGTTTGGATAGGGCCTACGAGCAGTACTTC. This codes for CAISESARGLDRAYEQYF. The rearrangement links TRBV10-3 to TRBJ2-7; a weak D match, TRBD1 (6 bases). The CDR3 runs to 18 residues. Germline loops: CDR1 ENHRY, CDR2 SYGVKD. The V end lost 0 bases, the J end lost 2 bases, and 20 bases lay between the germline ends.

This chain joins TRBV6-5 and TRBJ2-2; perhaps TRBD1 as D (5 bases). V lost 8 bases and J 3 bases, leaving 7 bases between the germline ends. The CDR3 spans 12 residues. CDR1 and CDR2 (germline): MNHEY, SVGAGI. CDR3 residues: CASQGDTGELFF. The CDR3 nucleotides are TGTGCCAGCCAGGGTGACACCGGGGAGCTGTTTTTT.

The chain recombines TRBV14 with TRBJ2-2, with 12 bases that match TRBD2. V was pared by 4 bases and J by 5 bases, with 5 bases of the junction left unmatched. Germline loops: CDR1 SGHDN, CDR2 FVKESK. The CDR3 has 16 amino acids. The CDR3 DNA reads TGTGCCAGCAGCCCTCTGACTAGCGGGGGAACCGGGGAGCTGTTTTTT. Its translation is CASSPLTSGGTGELFF.

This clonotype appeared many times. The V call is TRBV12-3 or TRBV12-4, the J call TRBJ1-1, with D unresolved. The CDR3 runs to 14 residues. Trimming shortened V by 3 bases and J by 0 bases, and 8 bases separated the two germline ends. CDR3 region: CASSFSGMNTEAFF. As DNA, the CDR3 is TGTGCCAGCAGTTTTTCGGGGATGAACACTGAAGCTTTCTTT.

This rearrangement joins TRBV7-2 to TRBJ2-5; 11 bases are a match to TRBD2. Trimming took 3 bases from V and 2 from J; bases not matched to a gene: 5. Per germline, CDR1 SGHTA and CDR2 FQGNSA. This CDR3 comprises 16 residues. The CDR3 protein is CASSFRLAGLQETQYF. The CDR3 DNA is TGTGCCAGCAGCTTCAGACTAGCGGGGTTACAAGAGACCCAGTACTTC.

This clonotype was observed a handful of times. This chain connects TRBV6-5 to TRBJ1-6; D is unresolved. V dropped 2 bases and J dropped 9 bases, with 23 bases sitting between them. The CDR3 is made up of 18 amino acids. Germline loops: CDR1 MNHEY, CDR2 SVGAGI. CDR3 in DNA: TGTGCCAGCAGTTACAGGAGCATAAGCACCTCTACAACTTCACCCCTCCACTTT. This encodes CASSYRSISTSTTSPLHF.

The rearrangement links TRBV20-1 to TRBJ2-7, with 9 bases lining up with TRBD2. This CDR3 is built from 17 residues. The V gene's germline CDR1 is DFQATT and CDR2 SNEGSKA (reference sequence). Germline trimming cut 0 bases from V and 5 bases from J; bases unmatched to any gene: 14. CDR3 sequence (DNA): TGCAGTGCTAGAGATTCGAGCGGGGGGTCCATTTGGGACGAGCAGTACTTC. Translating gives CSARDSSGGSIWDEQYF.

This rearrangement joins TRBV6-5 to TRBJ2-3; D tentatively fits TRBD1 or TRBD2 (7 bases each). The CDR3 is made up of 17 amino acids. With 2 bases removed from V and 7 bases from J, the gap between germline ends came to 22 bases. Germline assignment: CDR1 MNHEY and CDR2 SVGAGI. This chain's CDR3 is CASSYGSRGGQANTQYF. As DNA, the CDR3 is TGTGCCAGCAGTTACGGCTCCAGGGGGGGCCAGGCTAATACGCAGTATTTT.

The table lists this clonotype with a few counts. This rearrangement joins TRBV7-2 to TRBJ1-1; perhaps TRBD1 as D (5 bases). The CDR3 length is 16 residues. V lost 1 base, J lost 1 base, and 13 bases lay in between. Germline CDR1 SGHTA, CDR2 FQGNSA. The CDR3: CASSLDGAAQNTEAFF. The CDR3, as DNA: TGTGCCAGCAGCTTAGATGGGGCAGCCCAGAACACTGAAGCTTTCTTT.

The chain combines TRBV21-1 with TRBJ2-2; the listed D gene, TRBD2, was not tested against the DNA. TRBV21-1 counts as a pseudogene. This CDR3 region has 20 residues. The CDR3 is CASSKLGARREGENTGELFF. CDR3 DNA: TGTGCCAGCAGCAAATTAGGGGCCAGGCGGGAGGGGGAGAACACCGGGGAGCTGTTTTTT.

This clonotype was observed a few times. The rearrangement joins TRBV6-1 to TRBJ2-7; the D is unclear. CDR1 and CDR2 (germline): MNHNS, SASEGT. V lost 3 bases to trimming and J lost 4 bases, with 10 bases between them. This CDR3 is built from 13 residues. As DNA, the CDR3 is TGTGCCAGCAGTGATAGCCCCGGTTACGAGCAGTACTTC. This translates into CASSDSPGYEQYF.

The CDR3 DNA is TGCAGTGCTAGAGACAGGGTCGGCTATGGCTACACCTTC. The encoded protein is CSARDRVGYGYTF. The rearrangement links TRBV20-1 to TRBJ1-2; maybe TRBD1 (5 bases). CDR3 length: 13 amino acids. Looked up from germline, CDR1 is DFQATT and CDR2 is SNEGSKA (reference sequence). Trimming left V 0 bases short and J 4 bases short, with 9 bases between.

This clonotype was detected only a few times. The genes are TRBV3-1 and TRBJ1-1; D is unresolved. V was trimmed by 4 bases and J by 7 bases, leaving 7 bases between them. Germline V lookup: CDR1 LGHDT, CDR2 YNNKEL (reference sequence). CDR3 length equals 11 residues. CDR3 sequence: CASSLLNEAFF. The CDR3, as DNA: TGTGCCAGCAGCCTGCTCAATGAAGCTTTCTTT.

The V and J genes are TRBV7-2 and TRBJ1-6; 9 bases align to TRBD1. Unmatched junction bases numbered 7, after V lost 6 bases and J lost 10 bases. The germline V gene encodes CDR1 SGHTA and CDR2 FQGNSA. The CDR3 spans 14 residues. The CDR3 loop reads CASREQGAGSPLHF. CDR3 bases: TGTGCCAGCAGGGAACAGGGGGCAGGATCACCCCTCCACTTT. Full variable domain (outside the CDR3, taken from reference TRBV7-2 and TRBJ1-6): GAGVSQSPSNKVTEKGKDVELRCDPISGHTALYWYRQSLGQGLEFLIYFQGNSAPDKSGLPSDRFSAERTGGSVSTLTIQRTQQEDSAVYLCASREQGAGSPLHFGNGTRLTVT.

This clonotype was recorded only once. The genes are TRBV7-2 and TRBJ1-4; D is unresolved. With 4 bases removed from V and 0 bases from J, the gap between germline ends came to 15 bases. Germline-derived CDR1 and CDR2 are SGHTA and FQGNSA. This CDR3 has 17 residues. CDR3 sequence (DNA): TGTGCCAGCAGCTCGCTCTCAGGTGTTGCAACTAATGAAAAACTGTTTTTT. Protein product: CASSSLSGVATNEKLFF.

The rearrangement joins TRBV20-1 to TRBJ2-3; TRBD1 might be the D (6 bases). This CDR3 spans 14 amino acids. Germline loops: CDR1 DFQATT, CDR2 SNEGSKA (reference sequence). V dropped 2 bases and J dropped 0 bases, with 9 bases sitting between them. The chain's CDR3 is CSARWQGSTDTQYF. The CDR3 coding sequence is TGCAGTGCTAGATGGCAGGGGAGCACAGATACGCAGTATTTT.